Following are 27 T cell receptor beta chains from one sample sequenced in a study of blood T cell repertoires in COVID-19 (dated by TCRdb to about 2020). The library relied on the immunoSEQ multiplex PCR assay. TCRdb obtained this table from immuneACCESS and retained in-frame rearrangements with V and J assigned. These tables miss some clones; where compared with another copy, unresolved V genes account for less than half of the shortfall, and the remainder is unexplained. This sample is represented by some 380,000 clones; 70% to 90% of them were singletons. The ten largest account for 2% to 2.5% of the sample. The source material was PBMCs or T cells enriched from blood (not recorded which). Receptor source: a woman in her forties with acute COVID-19.

For this clone: Other DNA sequences in this sample translate to the same CDR3. The gene calls are TRBV3-1 (or the pseudogene TRBV3-2) and TRBJ1-3, with 7 positions matching TRBD1. Germline V gene lookup returns CDR1 LGHDT and CDR2 YNNKEL (reference sequence). The V gene end was trimmed by 6 bases and the J gene end by 4 bases; junction bases not matched to a gene: 6. The CDR3 consists of 14 residues. Here the CDR3 reads CASSSRTGGNTIYF. The DNA for the CDR3 is TGTGCCAGCAGTAGCCGGACAGGCGGAAACACCATATATTTT.

The V gene is TRBV29-1, the J gene TRBJ1-2; 7 bases line up with TRBD1. This CDR3 region has 12 residues. The junction had 4 bases not matched to a gene; V was cut back by 7 bases and J by 2 bases. Germline CDR1 and CDR2: SQVTM and ANQGSEA. CDR3 in DNA: TGCAGCGGACAACAGGGGAACTATGGCTACACCTTC. Its translation: CSGQQGNYGYTF.

In its sample, this clone was seen once. The rearrangement joins TRBV27 to TRBJ1-2; TRBD1 matches 8 bases. CDR1 is MNHEY and CDR2 is SMNVEV in the germline V gene (reference sequence). Trimming removed 0 bases from V and 7 bases from J; junction bases left unmatched: 7. The CDR3 contains 15 residues. The CDR3 coding sequence is TGTGCCAGCAGTTTATCTGACAGGGGAGGGTCTGGCTACACCTTC. Translated: CASSLSDRGGSGYTF.

The chain recombines TRBV5-5 with TRBJ1-3; D remains ambiguous. Germline V CDR1 and CDR2: SGHKS, YYEKEE (reference sequence). The CDR3 is made up of 15 amino acids. V dropped 2 bases and J dropped 4 bases, with 13 bases sitting between them. CDR3 region: CASSLGLMGGNTIYF. CDR3 nucleotides: TGTGCCAGCAGCTTAGGACTGATGGGGGGAAACACCATATATTTT.

As concerns this clone: Other DNA variants within this sample encode the same CDR3. The V and J genes are TRBV18 and TRBJ2-5; TRBD1 aligns across 7 bases. Trimming cost V 4 bases and J 1 base; bases outside gene matches: 3. From germline, CDR1 is KGHSH and CDR2 LQKENI. This CDR3 has 14 residues. The DNA of the CDR3 is TGTGCCAGCTCACAAGGGACAGCCCAAGAGACCCAGTACTTC. Protein product: CASSQGTAQETQYF.

The chain links TRBV30 to TRBJ2-7, with D uncertain. Germline assignment: CDR1 GTSNPN and CDR2 SVGIG (reference sequence). V was cut by 3 bases and J by 0 bases, with 6 bases left in between. The CDR3 consists of 12 residues. The CDR3 spells CAWSASSYEQYF. The CDR3 region has the DNA TGTGCCTGGAGCGCGAGCTCCTACGAGCAGTACTTC.

The V and J genes are TRBV29-1 and TRBJ2-1; TRBD1 matches 9 bases. This CDR3 region has 13 residues. Germline values: CDR1 SQVTM, CDR2 ANQGSEA. The trim removed 4 bases at V and 4 bases at J, leaving 2 bases unmatched. CDR3 nucleotides: TGCAGCGTTGCGGGACAGGGTTACAATGAGCAGTTCTTC. Amino acid sequence: CSVAGQGYNEQFF.

The CDR3 protein is CASSENQDPWRAGANVLTF. The CDR3 nucleotides read TGTGCCAGCAGTGAGAACCAGGACCCCTGGAGGGCTGGGGCCAACGTCCTGACTTTC. The V gene is TRBV2, the J gene TRBJ2-6, with D perhaps TRBD2 (6 bases). CDR1 and CDR2 from the germline V gene are SNHLY and FYNNEI. Trimming shortened V by 3 bases and J by 2 bases, and 20 bases separated the two germline ends. This CDR3 comprises 19 residues.

This clone was detected once. The rearrangement joins TRBV9 to TRBJ2-5, with D perhaps matching TRBD1 (6 bases). Germline loops: CDR1 SGDLS, CDR2 YYNGEE. Trimming removed 3 bases at V and 1 base at J, with 13 bases between. This CDR3 comprises 15 residues. CDR3 coding DNA: TGTGCCAGCAGCGGAGGGGACACTCCCCAAGAGACCCAGTACTTC. Amino acids: CASSGGDTPQETQYF.

The chain combines TRBV6-5 with TRBJ1-3, with D perhaps matching TRBD1 (5 bases). The germline V and J ends were trimmed by 5 bases and 4 bases, with 9 bases remaining between them. This CDR3 region has 13 residues. The V gene's germline CDR1 is MNHEY and CDR2 SVGAGI. The CDR3 DNA follows: TGTGCCAGCAGTAGGCGGACAGGAAACACCATATATTTT. Translation: CASSRRTGNTIYF.

The CDR3 region has the DNA TGTGCCAGCTCACTACGGACAGGACGTAGCTCCTATAATTCACCCCTCCACTTT. It yields the protein CASSLRTGRSSYNSPLHF. The chain employs TRBV18 and TRBJ1-6; 7 positions match TRBD1. Germline V gene sequence: CDR1 KGHSH, CDR2 LQKENI. The CDR3 is 18 amino acids. V was pared by 4 bases and J by 0 bases, with 9 bases of the junction left unmatched.

This chain uses TRBV3-1 (or the pseudogene TRBV3-2) with TRBJ2-5; a weak D match, TRBD1 (5 bases). Deletions cut 3 bases from V and 5 bases from J, with 10 bases between. Germline-derived CDR1 and CDR2 are LGHDT and YNNKEL (reference sequence). The CDR3 length is 13 residues. The CDR3 DNA reads TGTGCCAGCAGCCACGTGCACAGGGAGACCCAGTACTTC. This gives the protein CASSHVHRETQYF.

About this clone: The same CDR3 can be traced to other DNA sequences in this sample. The rearrangement links TRBV7-2 to TRBJ2-3; D remains unclear. From germline, CDR1 is SGHTA and CDR2 FQGNSA. The CDR3 extends over 14 amino acids. V was trimmed by 5 bases and J by 1 base, leaving 10 bases between them. CDR3 residues: CASSPGLGTDTQYF. The CDR3, as DNA: TGTGCCAGCAGCCCCGGTCTTGGCACAGATACGCAGTATTTT.

In its sample, this clone was seen a few times. The genes are TRBV10-3 and TRBJ2-2; 7 bases map to TRBD1. Germline lookup yields CDR1 ENHRY and CDR2 SYGVKD. With V trimmed by 0 bases and J by 6 bases, 4 bases remained unmatched. The CDR3 runs 15 residues. DNA for the CDR3: TGTGCCATCAGTGAGTCGACAGGGTTGGCCGGGGAGCTGTTTTTT. Amino acid sequence: CAISESTGLAGELFF.

The CDR3 is CAWSEGQWFLTESSGNTIYF. In nucleotides, the CDR3 is TGTGCCTGGAGTGAGGGACAGTGGTTTCTAACGGAGAGCTCTGGAAACACCATATATTTT. The chain is built from TRBV30 and TRBJ1-3, with 7 nucleotides matching TRBD1. The CDR3 is 20 residues long. Looked up from germline, CDR1 is GTSNPN and CDR2 is SVGIG (reference sequence). V was clipped by 1 base and J by 0 bases; unmatched bases: 18. The whole variable domain, remainder taken from reference TRBV30 and TRBJ1-3, is SQTIHQWPATLVQPVGSPLSLECTVEGTSNPNLYWYRQAAGRGLQLLFYSVGIGQISSEVPQNLSASRPQDRQFILSSKKLLLSDSGFYLCAWSEGQWFLTESSGNTIYFGEGSWLTVV.

The chain couples TRBV9 to TRBJ2-6; 7 bases match TRBD1. CDR1 is SGDLS, CDR2 YYNGEE, per germline. V shed 3 bases and J 1 base; nucleotides not matched to a gene: 16. CDR3 length equals 20 residues. The CDR3 region has the DNA TGTGCCAGCAGCGGCGAAAGTCCCGGGACAGTAAAGTCTGGGGCCAACGTCCTGACTTTC. Residues: CASSGESPGTVKSGANVLTF.

The genes are TRBV11-3 and TRBJ1-1; the D gene is possibly TRBD1 (5 bases). This CDR3 contains 16 residues. The V gene's germline CDR1 is SGHNT and CDR2 YENEEA. V lost 2 bases, J lost 5 bases, and 18 bases lay in between. The CDR3 reads CASSLWVWQGGTEAFF. DNA of the CDR3: TGTGCCAGCAGCTTATGGGTTTGGCAGGGAGGTACTGAAGCTTTCTTT.

This clone was recorded once. This chain connects TRBV5-1 to TRBJ1-5, with D maybe TRBD1 (6 bases). The CDR3 spans 13 residues. CDR1 is SGHRS and CDR2 is YFSETQ in the germline V gene. Trimming took 4 bases from V and 6 from J, leaving 11 bases between them. CDR3 amino acids: CASSVTGAQPQHF. In DNA, the CDR3 is TGCGCCAGCAGCGTGACAGGAGCTCAGCCCCAGCATTTT.

The rearrangement links TRBV6-1 to TRBJ2-5, with TRBD2 matching over 13 bases. This CDR3 comprises 16 residues. In germline, CDR1 is MNHNS, CDR2 SASEGT. J gave up 4 bases and V 4 bases, and 6 bases lay outside the gene matches. The CDR3 coding sequence is TGTGCCAGCAGTGCTGTTGGACTAGCGGGGGTAGAGACCCAGTACTTC. Amino acid sequence: CASSAVGLAGVETQYF.

The V call is TRBV3-1 (or the pseudogene TRBV3-2), the J call TRBJ1-2; the D is unclear. The germline CDR1 and CDR2 sequences are LGHDT and YNNKEL (reference sequence). The CDR3 spans 13 residues. The V gene lost 0 bases and the J gene lost 3 bases, with 5 bases spanning the gap. CDR3 loop: CASSQEQYYGYTF. The CDR3 nucleotides read TGTGCCAGCAGCCAAGAACAGTACTATGGCTACACCTTC.

This clone was detected a few times. The V call is TRBV5-1, the J call TRBJ2-7, with D perhaps matching TRBD2 (6 bases). Germline V lookup: CDR1 SGHRS, CDR2 YFSETQ. This CDR3 is 16 amino acids long. V was trimmed by 4 bases and J by 0 bases, leaving 17 bases between them. The CDR3 DNA sequence: TGCGCCAGCAGCCCTCTACCAGGGAGGAGCTCCTACGAGCAGTACTTC. This gives the protein CASSPLPGRSSYEQYF.

The chain carries TRBV30 and TRBJ2-3; 7 nucleotides match TRBD2. V lost 1 base, J lost 1 base, and 2 bases stayed unmatched. CDR3 length equals 14 residues. Germline CDR1 GTSNPN, CDR2 SVGIG (reference sequence). The CDR3 coding sequence is TGTGCCTGGAGTGGAAGCGGGGGCACAGATACGCAGTATTTT. This translates into CAWSGSGGTDTQYF.

V usage is TRBV6-5 and J usage is TRBJ1-2, with TRBD1 identical over 10 bases. The CDR3 contains 11 residues. Germline V gene sequence: CDR1 MNHEY, CDR2 SVGAGI. CDR3 residues: CASGTGDGYTF. In DNA, the CDR3 is TGTGCATCCGGGACAGGGGATGGCTACACCTTC.

J is TRBJ2-3 and V is TRBV4-1; 8 bases agree with TRBD2. The V segment lost 0 bases and the J segment 4 bases; nucleotides outside the gene matches: 6. Looked up from germline, CDR1 is MGHRA and CDR2 is YSYEKL. CDR3 size: 16 residues. CDR3 nucleotides: TGCGCCAGCAGCCAAGATGGTCGCGGGGGGCCAGATACGCAGTATTTT. Translated, it gives CASSQDGRGGPDTQYF.

This chain connects TRBV9 to TRBJ2-5, with 9 bases fitting TRBD1. Germline trimming cut 2 bases from V and 5 bases from J; bases unmatched to any gene: 4. The CDR3 loop spans 14 amino acids. Germline CDR1 reads SGDLS; CDR2 reads YYNGEE. The CDR3 sequence is CASSVDRGKETQYF. The CDR3 nucleotides read TGTGCCAGCAGCGTCGACAGGGGGAAGGAGACCCAGTACTTC.

The chain employs TRBV2 and TRBJ1-1, with D unclear. V dropped 6 bases and J dropped 1 base, with 12 bases sitting between them. The CDR3 sequence is 14 residues long. From germline, CDR1 is SNHLY and CDR2 FYNNEI. The CDR3 bases are TGTGCCAGCAGACAACACGCAGGGAACACTGAAGCTTTCTTT. This gives the protein CASRQHAGNTEAFF.

The CDR3 sequence is CASSILGTGEGYTF. The CDR3 bases are TGTGCCAGTAGTATCCTAGGGACAGGGGAAGGCTACACCTTC. This chain links TRBV19 with TRBJ1-2; TRBD1 aligns across 10 bases. Germline V gives CDR1 LNHDA, CDR2 SQIVND (reference sequence). The junction had 6 bases not matched to a gene; V was cut back by 3 bases and J by 8 bases. The CDR3 contains 14 residues.